This TCR beta chain came from a study of Ad26.COV2.S vaccination and SARS-CoV-2 variants. The table came from immunoSEQ multiplex PCR; TCRdb's copy has only in-frame clones and leaves some out. The sample yields about 350,000 clones, approximately 85% seen once. This CDR3 has 14 residues. Germline V gives CDR1 SEHNR, CDR2 FQNEAQ (reference sequence). With 4 bases clipped from V and 5 bases from J, the junction kept 4 bases outside the gene matches. Treatment in this sample: roughly 19 received Ad26.COV2.S at low or high dose, single or two shots; 5 received placebo; per-sample allocation not given. On day 63 after the first injection, vaccine and placebo recipients gave samples. A Boston donor was an adult aged 18-55 years.

The sequence was collected from a person between 18 and 65 years old who received the Ad26.COV2.S COVID-19 vaccine or a placebo. This chain uses TRBV7-9 with TRBJ2-1; 8 nucleotides align to TRBD1. Here the sequenced sample was peripheral blood, taken in a trial of Ad26.COV2.S vaccine versus placebo. The CDR3 DNA sequence: TGTGCCAGCAGCTCCGGGACAGGCCACAATGAGCAGTTCTTC. The encoded protein is CASSSGTGHNEQFF.